Below, 5 T cell receptor beta chains from the same sample are listed, as sequenced in a study of cytomegalovirus exposure and HLA in healthy donors. PCR employed 60 Vbeta and 13 Jbeta primers. Profiled with immunoSEQ multiplex PCR; TCRdb holds only in-frame clones, not every one. The table lists 150,000 to 200,000 clones, 84% of them singletons. The source material was PBMCs. The receptors derive from a man aged 25-45 years in good health and CMV-seronegative.

V usage is TRBV19 and J usage is TRBJ2-1; TRBD1 aligns across 8 bases. The trim removed 7 bases at V and 3 bases at J, leaving 8 bases unmatched. This CDR3 is built from 15 residues. Germline-derived CDR1 and CDR2 are LNHDA and SQIVND (reference sequence). CDR3 bases: TGTGCCAGTAAATCCGGGACAGGCATCTACAATGAGCAGTTCTTC. The encoded protein is CASKSGTGIYNEQFF.

V and J are TRBV6-6 and TRBJ2-5; possibly TRBD1 or TRBD2 for D (5 bases each). TRBJ2-7 matches the DNA end more closely, so the J call is doubtful. CDR1 is MNHNY, CDR2 SVGAGI, per germline (reference sequence). The CDR3 spans 14 residues. The CDR3 DNA reads as TGTGCCAGCAGTGACCGGACACGGGACTACGAGCAGTACTTC. This gives the protein CASSDRTRDYEQYF.

This clone was recorded only once. The chain uses TRBV7-6 and TRBJ2-3, with 8 nucleotides matching TRBD1. Trimming at V came to 4 bases and at J to 6 bases, leaving 9 bases not matched to a gene. The CDR3 has 15 residues. Germline V lookup: CDR1 SGHVS, CDR2 FNYEAQ. This chain's CDR3 is CASSSGTGSPDTQYF. The CDR3 DNA reads TGTGCCAGCAGCTCCGGGACAGGATCTCCGGATACGCAGTATTTT.

The rearrangement joins TRBV5-1 to TRBJ2-1; D is unclear. The CDR3 covers 11 residues. The germline gives CDR1 SGHRS, CDR2 YFSETQ. Trimming stripped 3 bases from V and 5 bases from J, with 3 bases between. CDR3: CASSSHNEQFF. CDR3 in DNA: TGCGCCAGCAGCTCTCACAATGAGCAGTTCTTC. Drawing the rest from reference TRBV5-1 and TRBJ2-1, the complete variable domain is KAGVTQTPRYLIKTRGQQVTLSCSPISGHRSVSWYQQTPGQGLQFLFEYFSETQRNKGNFPGRFSGRQFSNSRSEMNVSTLELGDSALYLCASSSHNEQFFGPGTRLTVL.

This rearrangement joins TRBV7-9 to TRBJ2-1, with D maybe TRBD2 (6 bases). This CDR3 spans 16 amino acids. Germline values: CDR1 SEHNR, CDR2 FQNEAQ (reference sequence). The ends were cut back, 5 bases at V and 2 bases at J, with 16 bases in the middle. CDR3 in amino acids: CASSPAGRGAYNEQFF. CDR3 nucleotides: TGTGCCAGCAGCCCCGCGGGACGGGGTGCCTACAATGAGCAGTTCTTC.